The 30 T cell receptor beta chains given below trace back to one sample, sequenced in a study of T-cell reconstitution after alpha-beta-depleted transplantation in children (dated by TCRdb to about 2016). The library was obtained by PCR. This sample was sequenced with an Illumina HiSeq 2500. Molecular barcoding was employed in the preparation of TCR libraries, with unique molecular identifiers being used to normalize TCRbeta repertoire quantification. In-frame beta chains were kept once TCRdb had trimmed the public reads at Q25 with fastp and called clones with MiXCR. Each CDR3 protein gets just one entry, which takes the most common genes and DNA from the rows behind it. This sample gives roughly 490,000 distinct CDR3 sequences in total; about 10% of them show up just once. Clones ranked in the top ten supply about 15% of the sample. The label giving this sample's treatment or condition can be read as: allogeneic hematopoietic cell transplantation with graft depleted of TCRalphabeta T cells and CD19 B cells.

Sequenced here: PBMCs, mostly from graft donor cells, sampled 180 days after TCRalphabeta/CD19-depleted stem cell transplant. The receptor source for this set is a female patient aged 2 to 10 who had a stem cell transplant for aplastic anemia, so the T cells may come from the graft donor.

At least ten counts were recorded for this clonotype. J is TRBJ2-5 and V is TRBV5-1; D is ambiguous. The CDR3 runs 15 residues. V gave up 0 bases and J gave up 4 bases, with 13 bases separating them. Germline V gene lookup returns CDR1 SGHRS and CDR2 YFSETQ. As DNA, the CDR3 is TGCGCCAGCAGCTTGGACGTCTCCAAGGTAGAGACCCAGTACTTC. Translation: CASSLDVSKVETQYF. The whole variable domain, remainder taken from reference TRBV5-1 and TRBJ2-5, is KAGVTQTPRYLIKTRGQQVTLSCSPISGHRSVSWYQQTPGQGLQFLFEYFSETQRNKGNFPGRFSGRQFSNSRSEMNVSTLELGDSALYLCASSLDVSKVETQYFGPGTRLLVL.

This clonotype came up a few times. The chain has TRBV18 and TRBJ2-3; no firm D call. There are 16 residues in the CDR3. With 2 bases removed from V and 6 bases from J, the gap between germline ends came to 18 bases. Germline V gene lookup returns CDR1 KGHSH and CDR2 LQKENI. The CDR3 protein is CASSPNLWYVDDTQYF. The CDR3 DNA follows: TGTGCCAGCTCACCAAATTTATGGTATGTGGACGATACGCAGTATTTT.

The rearrangement uses TRBV15 and TRBJ1-5, with 9 bases lining up with TRBD1. CDR1 and CDR2 (germline): LNHNV, YYDKDF (reference sequence). The CDR3 has 16 amino acids. The junction had 11 bases not matched to a gene; V was cut back by 6 bases and J by 5 bases. The CDR3 here is CATSPDYRGLDQPQHF. The DNA for the CDR3 is TGTGCCACCAGTCCCGACTACAGGGGGCTCGATCAGCCCCAGCATTTT.

There are a few counts of this clonotype. This chain uses TRBV9 with TRBJ2-7, with TRBD2 as a possible D gene (6 bases). This CDR3 is 14 amino acids long. The V and J ends lost 3 bases and 3 bases respectively, with 13 bases between them. Germline CDR1 is SGDLS and CDR2 is YYNGEE. The CDR3 DNA is TGTGCCAGCAGCGCCTGGGACTTGAGCTACGAGCAGTACTTC. This sequence encodes CASSAWDLSYEQYF.

Here the CDR3 reads CSVEGGGRGRINEQFF. Written as DNA, the CDR3 is TGCAGCGTTGAAGGGGGGGGGCGGGGAAGAATTAATGAGCAGTTCTTC. V and J are TRBV29-1 and TRBJ2-1; TRBD2 is a possible D gene (7 bases). The length of the CDR3 is 16 residues. Germline lookup yields CDR1 SQVTM and CDR2 ANQGSEA. The V end was cut by 1 base, the J end by 7 bases, with 20 bases between.

This clonotype was seen many times. The chain employs TRBV27 and TRBJ2-1; D unclear. Germline V lookup: CDR1 MNHEY, CDR2 SMNVEV (reference sequence). V dropped 5 bases and J dropped 3 bases, with 8 bases sitting between them. This CDR3 is 13 amino acids long. This CDR3 is CASSPGRYNEQFF. The CDR3 nucleotides read TGTGCCAGCAGTCCGGGCCGCTACAATGAGCAGTTCTTC.

As regards this clonotype: This may arise from a read error, as a much more abundant clone is one base away. The chain combines TRBV3-1 with TRBJ2-1; 7 bases map to TRBD2. CDR1 LGHDT and CDR2 YNNKEL come from the germline V gene (reference sequence). The length of the CDR3 is 17 residues. CDR3 region: CASCQDWGGSSYNDQFF. The CDR3 region has the DNA TGTGCCTCCTGCCAAGATTGGGGAGGGAGCTCCTACAATGACCAGTTCTTC.

A few counts support this clonotype. The V call is TRBV6-2 or TRBV6-3, the J call TRBJ2-7; 8 bases map to TRBD2. CDR3 size: 15 residues. In germline, CDR1 is MNHEY, CDR2 SVGEGT. V trimming: 2 bases; J trimming: 3 bases; junction bases outside the gene matches: 6. CDR3 protein: CASSYTLAVVYEQYF. DNA of the CDR3: TGTGCCAGCAGTTACACACTAGCGGTTGTCTACGAGCAGTACTTC.

This clonotype was observed a handful of times. This rearrangement joins TRBV10-3 to TRBJ2-2; the D is unclear. V was cut by 8 bases and J by 4 bases, with 8 bases left in between. Germline lookup yields CDR1 ENHRY and CDR2 SYGVKD. The CDR3 contains 12 residues. The CDR3 nucleotides are TGTGCCATCGGAGAGGCCACCGGGGAGCTGTTTTTT. Translating gives CAIGEATGELFF.

V usage is TRBV21-1 and J usage is TRBJ1-5; whether TRBD1, the table's D call, matches the DNA was not checked. TRBV21-1 is designated a pseudogene. CDR3 size: 19 residues. For the CDR3, the DNA is TGTGCCAGCAGCAAAGGAGGTCCTTCAGGGTTTTTGACCAATCAGCCCCAGCATTTT. Translated, it gives CASSKGGPSGFLTNQPQHF.

This clonotype was observed at least ten times. The genes are TRBV12-3 or TRBV12-4 and TRBJ1-1; TRBD1 aligns across 10 bases. This CDR3 is built from 16 residues. The V segment lost 3 bases and the J segment 5 bases; nucleotides outside the gene matches: 9. CDR3 DNA sequence: TGTGCCAGCAGTTTGCGGGACAGGGGCCGAGGGACTGAAGCTTTCTTT. Protein product: CASSLRDRGRGTEAFF.

The chain links TRBV19 to TRBJ1-4; TRBD1 aligns across 8 bases. Trimming cost V 6 bases and J 5 bases; bases outside gene matches: 5. The CDR3 consists of 14 residues. CDR1 LNHDA and CDR2 SQIVND come from the germline V gene (reference sequence). The CDR3: CASRIRTGNEKLFF. For the CDR3, the DNA is TGTGCCAGTAGGATCCGGACAGGGAATGAAAAACTGTTTTTT.

This chain connects TRBV5-2 to TRBJ2-1; the DNA was not compared with TRBD1, the D call given in the table. TRBV5-2 is shown as a pseudogene. CDR3 size: 17 residues. CDR3 sequence reads: CAINYRPGVSSYNEQFF. CDR3 DNA: TGTGCCATCAACTATAGACCGGGGGTGAGCTCCTACAATGAGCAGTTCTTC.

This clonotype was picked up a small number of times. The chain couples TRBV20-1 to TRBJ2-5, with D maybe TRBD2 (6 bases). CDR1 is DFQATT and CDR2 is SNEGSKA in the germline V gene (reference sequence). V dropped 6 bases and J dropped 4 bases, with 18 bases sitting between them. This CDR3 is built from 14 residues. The CDR3 DNA sequence: TGCAGTGCGAAGACCCCCGGAGGGCGAGAGACCCAGTACTTC. This sequence encodes CSAKTPGGRETQYF.

This chain joins TRBV4-1 and TRBJ2-5; 13 nucleotides align to TRBD2. The CDR3 extends over 16 amino acids. V was pared by 5 bases and J by 3 bases, with 6 bases of the junction left unmatched. Germline assignment: CDR1 MGHRA and CDR2 YSYEKL. CDR3 nucleotides: TGCGCCAGCAGCTTCAGACTAGCGGGAGGAGAAGAGACCCAGTACTTC. Its protein product is CASSFRLAGGEETQYF.

This clonotype was counted only a few times. The CDR3 loop reads CASSLRGGSGANVLTF. CDR3 in DNA: TGTGCCAGCAGTCTGAGGGGGGGCTCTGGGGCCAACGTCCTGACTTTC. The chain combines TRBV12-3 or TRBV12-4 with TRBJ2-6, with a tentative D call TRBD2 (7 bases). Trimming took 5 bases from V and 0 from J, leaving 11 bases between them. The length of the CDR3 is 16 residues.

The gene calls are TRBV4-3 and TRBJ1-5; the match to TRBD1 covers 9 bases. CDR3 length: 17 amino acids. V shed 0 bases, J shed 1 base, and the junction held 4 bases outside the gene matches. The germline V gene encodes CDR1 LGHNA and CDR2 YSLEER. The DNA of the CDR3 is TGCGCCAGCAGCCAAGAGGGGGGACAGGGAAGCAATCAGCCCCAGCATTTT. Its translation: CASSQEGGQGSNQPQHF.

This clonotype showed up many times. The genes are TRBV11-2 and TRBJ2-2; D is unresolved. Germline V gene data show CDR1 as SGHAT and CDR2 as FQNNGV. The CDR3 loop spans 14 amino acids. V lost 1 base, J lost 4 bases, and 7 bases lay in between. The CDR3 sequence is CASSLGSLTGELFF. As DNA, the CDR3 is TGTGCCAGCAGCTTAGGGAGCCTCACCGGGGAGCTGTTTTTT.

On this clonotype itself: This may be a read error, as it is one base from a much larger clone. The chain is built from TRBV3-1 and TRBJ2-1, with 15 positions matching TRBD2. The CDR3 runs 18 residues. Unmatched junction bases numbered 9, after V lost 1 base and J lost 8 bases. From germline, CDR1 is LGHDT and CDR2 YNNKEL (reference sequence). DNA for the CDR3: TGTGCCAGCAGCCAAGCCCGGGTGGGGACTAGCGGGAGGCATGAGCAGTTCTTC. It yields the protein CASSQARVGTSGRHEQFF.

The chain joins TRBV5-1 to TRBJ2-7; 9 nucleotides align to TRBD2. V gave up 0 bases and J gave up 6 bases; unmatched junction bases: 7. CDR1 and CDR2 from the germline V gene are SGHRS and YFSETQ. The CDR3 has 15 amino acids. The CDR3 nucleotides read TGCGCCAGCAGCTTGGTTATTAGCGGGAGCGTCGAGCAGTACTTC. Its protein product is CASSLVISGSVEQYF.

In nucleotides, the CDR3 is TGTGCCAGCAGCCAAGTCCTGACATCCACCGGGGAGCTGTTTTTT. Amino acid sequence: CASSQVLTSTGELFF. The gene calls are TRBV3-1 and TRBJ2-2; D is undetermined. The CDR3 totals 15 residues. The germline CDR1 and CDR2 sequences are LGHDT and YNNKEL (reference sequence). Trimming took 1 base from V and 4 from J, leaving 10 bases between them.

There are many counts of this clonotype. The V call is TRBV28, the J call TRBJ1-2, with D possibly TRBD1 on 6 matching bases. Germline values: CDR1 MDHEN, CDR2 SYDVKM. V dropped 3 bases and J dropped 2 bases, with 16 bases sitting between them. This CDR3 region has 16 residues. For the CDR3, the DNA is TGTGCCAGCAGTTTTCCCGCAGGGGAAGCAAACTATGGCTACACCTTC. This sequence encodes CASSFPAGEANYGYTF.

The rearrangement links TRBV28 to TRBJ1-5; D ambiguous. Trimming stripped 4 bases from V and 3 bases from J, with 10 bases between. The CDR3 has 14 residues. CDR1 MDHEN and CDR2 SYDVKM come from the germline V gene. The DNA for the CDR3 is TGTGCCAGCAGTTCCGGGAAAGACAATCAGCCCCAGCATTTT. This codes for CASSSGKDNQPQHF.

The V and J genes are TRBV7-2 and TRBJ2-5, with 7 bases identical to TRBD1. The CDR3 length is 15 residues. Germline-derived CDR1 and CDR2 are SGHTA and FQGNSA. Trimming removed 6 bases from V and 1 base from J; junction bases left unmatched: 8. The CDR3 DNA is TGTGCCAGCAGGACGGGACAGCTCTCCCAAGAGACCCAGTACTTC. This gives the protein CASRTGQLSQETQYF. Using reference TRBV7-2 and TRBJ2-5 for the parts outside the CDR3, the full variable domain is GAGVSQSPSNKVTEKGKDVELRCDPISGHTALYWYRQSLGQGLEFLIYFQGNSAPDKSGLPSDRFSAERTGGSVSTLTIQRTQQEDSAVYLCASRTGQLSQETQYFGPGTRLLVL.

This clonotype was counted only a few times. The chain joins TRBV6-2 or TRBV6-3 to TRBJ2-3; 10 bases agree with TRBD2. The V gene end was trimmed by 2 bases and the J gene end by 6 bases; junction bases not matched to a gene: 5. Per the germline V gene, CDR1 is MNHEY and CDR2 is SVGEGT. The CDR3 has 15 residues. The CDR3 coding sequence is TGTGCCAGCAGTTACGGACTAGCGGCAGGGGATACGCAGTATTTT. This translates into CASSYGLAAGDTQYF.

The J gene is TRBJ2-5, the V gene TRBV25-1; 8 bases map to TRBD1. The V and J ends lost 5 bases and 1 base, in that order; junction bases with no gene match: 6. The CDR3 has 15 residues. CDR1 and CDR2 from the germline V gene are MGHDK and SYGVNS. CDR3 in DNA: TGTGCCAGCAGTTCCCGACAGGGGCCCCAAGAGACCCAGTACTTC. This sequence encodes CASSSRQGPQETQYF. The full variable domain, rest sourced from reference TRBV25-1 and TRBJ2-5, is EADIYQTPRYLVIGTGKKITLECSQTMGHDKMYWYQQDPGMELHLIHYSYGVNSTEKGDLSSESTVSRIRTEHFPLTLESARPSHTSQYLCASSSRQGPQETQYFGPGTRLLVL.

This clonotype was seen many times. V and J are TRBV29-1 and TRBJ2-5; 8 bases agree with TRBD2. Germline values: CDR1 SQVTM, CDR2 ANQGSEA. The CDR3 length is 16 residues. The V gene end was trimmed by 4 bases and the J gene end by 4 bases; junction bases not matched to a gene: 14. CDR3 DNA sequence: TGCAGCGTTGTAGCGGGACCCGAGTTTAATGTAGAGACCCAGTACTTC. It translates to CSVVAGPEFNVETQYF.

J is TRBJ2-2 and V is TRBV7-6; a possible D gene is TRBD2 (6 bases). This CDR3 spans 16 amino acids. V lost 9 bases to trimming and J lost 6 bases, with 23 bases between them. Germline V gene data show CDR1 as SGHVS and CDR2 as FNYEAQ. The CDR3 sequence: CASRDWRSKGSGELFF. CDR3 coding DNA: TGTGCCAGTCGGGACTGGCGTTCCAAGGGGTCCGGGGAGCTGTTTTTT.

This clonotype was picked up many times. V usage is TRBV5-1 and J usage is TRBJ2-2, with D unresolved. V was trimmed by 4 bases and J by 5 bases, leaving 9 bases between them. Germline loops: CDR1 SGHRS, CDR2 YFSETQ. This CDR3 region has 13 residues. The DNA of the CDR3 is TGCGCCAGCAGCGTGGACGGTACCGGGGAGCTGTTTTTT. Its protein product is CASSVDGTGELFF.

This clonotype showed up many times. The J gene is TRBJ2-7, the V gene TRBV7-2; TRBD1 might be the D (6 bases). This CDR3 is built from 13 residues. Looked up from germline, CDR1 is SGHTA and CDR2 is FQGNSA. V was trimmed by 3 bases and J by 3 bases, leaving 9 bases between them. The CDR3 DNA reads as TGTGCCAGCAGCTTCGGCAGGGGCTACGAGCAGTACTTC. Its translation: CASSFGRGYEQYF.